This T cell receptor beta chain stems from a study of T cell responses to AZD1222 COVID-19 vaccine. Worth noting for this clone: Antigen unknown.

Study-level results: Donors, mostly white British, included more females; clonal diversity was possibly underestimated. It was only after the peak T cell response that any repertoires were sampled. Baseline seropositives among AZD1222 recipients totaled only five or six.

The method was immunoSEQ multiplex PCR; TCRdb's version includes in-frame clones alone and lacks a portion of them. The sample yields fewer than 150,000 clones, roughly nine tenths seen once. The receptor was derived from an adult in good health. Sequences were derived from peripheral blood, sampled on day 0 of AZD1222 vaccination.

The CDR3 DNA reads TGTGCCAGCAGTGAGCGCGGGACAGGGGGCTACAATGAGCAGTTCTTC. The encoded protein is CASSERGTGGYNEQFF. This chain uses TRBV27 with TRBJ2-1, with 11 bases fitting TRBD1. The CDR3 covers 16 residues. V dropped 5 bases and J dropped 3; count of bases not matched to a gene: 6. Germline CDR1 and CDR2: MNHEY and SMNVEV (reference sequence).